These 18 T cell receptor beta chains share one sample of origin, sequenced in a study of blood T cell repertoires in COVID-19. Some clones are missing from TCRdb's copy, which holds only in-frame ones; the method was immunoSEQ multiplex PCR. The repertoire has 300,000 to 400,000 clones, 89% of them found once; the top ten carry 3%. Material: peripheral blood. These receptors were collected from a woman under 40 with COVID-19, enrolled during active disease.

The J gene is TRBJ1-4, the V gene TRBV18; 8 bases agree with TRBD1. V lost 6 bases to trimming and J lost 7 bases; unmatched junction nucleotides: 7. Germline V gives CDR1 KGHSH, CDR2 LQKENI. The CDR3 totals 14 residues. The CDR3 DNA reads TGTGCCAGCTCGCCGGACAGGGACAGTGAAAAACTGTTTTTT. Its translation is CASSPDRDSEKLFF.

This chain connects TRBV7-2 to TRBJ2-5; 7 bases are a match to TRBD2. The germline gives CDR1 SGHTA, CDR2 FQGNSA. The CDR3 covers 13 residues. Trimming cost V 5 bases and J 3 bases; bases outside gene matches: 3. The CDR3 DNA reads TGTGCCAGCAGCCGGGACTACAAAGAGACCCAGTACTTC. It encodes CASSRDYKETQYF.

The rearrangement links TRBV19 to TRBJ2-2, with D possibly being TRBD2 (5 bases). Trimming stripped 3 bases from V and 7 bases from J, with 12 bases between. Germline V lookup: CDR1 LNHDA, CDR2 SQIVND (reference sequence). The CDR3 loop spans 14 amino acids. CDR3 sequence reads: CASSMDSIHGELFF. In DNA, the CDR3 is TGTGCCAGTAGTATGGACTCTATTCACGGGGAGCTGTTTTTT.

The DNA of the CDR3 is TGTGCCATCACGTCGGGACAGGGTTTCTACGAGCAGTACTTC. This codes for CAITSGQGFYEQYF. The chain joins TRBV10-3 to TRBJ2-7; TRBD1 aligns across 9 bases. CDR1 is ENHRY and CDR2 is SYGVKD in the germline V gene. The CDR3 length is 14 residues. With V trimmed by 7 bases and J by 3 bases, 7 bases remained unmatched.

The chain has TRBV7-8 and TRBJ2-1; TRBD2 is a possible D gene (5 bases). The CDR3 covers 13 residues. Trimming took 4 bases from V and 7 from J, leaving 11 bases between them. CDR1 is SGHVS, CDR2 FQNEAQ, per germline. The CDR3 sequence is CASSSRTVNEQFF. For the CDR3, the DNA is TGTGCCAGCAGCTCCCGGACTGTGAATGAGCAGTTCTTC.

The chain is built from TRBV12-3 or TRBV12-4 and TRBJ2-1; maybe TRBD2 (5 bases). The CDR3 consists of 12 residues. Trimming shortened V by 5 bases and J by 6 bases, and 8 bases separated the two germline ends. The CDR3 nucleotides read TGTGCCAGCAGTCAGCGGATCAATGAGCAGTTCTTC. It codes for CASSQRINEQFF.

The chain carries TRBV6-2 or TRBV6-3 and TRBJ1-1; 7 nucleotides match TRBD1. V gave up 0 bases and J gave up 1 base; unmatched junction bases: 5. This CDR3 region has 16 residues. Germline V gene lookup returns CDR1 MNHEY and CDR2 SVGEGT. CDR3 DNA: TGTGCCAGCAGTTACTCACACAGGGGTCCGAACACTGAAGCTTTCTTT. Its translation is CASSYSHRGPNTEAFF.

This rearrangement joins TRBV10-2 to TRBJ1-1; D not certain. The CDR3 is 14 amino acids. CDR1 and CDR2 from the germline V gene are WSHSY and SAAADI. Trimming left V 3 bases short and J 1 base short, with 9 bases between. The DNA for the CDR3 is TGCGCCAGCAGTGAAGGATCAGGGAACACTGAAGCTTTCTTT. Amino acids: CASSEGSGNTEAFF.

The chain links TRBV5-1 to TRBJ2-5; D might be TRBD2 (6 bases). Deletions cut 2 bases from V and 5 bases from J, with 16 bases between. This CDR3 comprises 15 residues. Germline CDR1 reads SGHRS; CDR2 reads YFSETQ. The CDR3 protein is CASSFLGGERETQYF. CDR3 DNA sequence: TGCGCCAGCAGCTTTCTCGGGGGAGAGAGGGAGACCCAGTACTTC.

CDR3 nucleotide sequence: TGTGCCAGCAGCTTAGATCCCCGTAATGAGCAGTTCTTC. Protein sequence: CASSLDPRNEQFF. J is TRBJ2-1 and V is TRBV11-3; unclear D gene. Germline-derived CDR1 and CDR2 are SGHNT and YENEEA. This CDR3 has 13 amino acids. The V gene lost 0 bases and the J gene lost 7 bases, with 7 bases spanning the gap.

The chain has TRBV7-2 and TRBJ1-1; possibly TRBD1 for D (6 bases). CDR1 and CDR2 (germline): SGHTA, FQGNSA. The ends were cut back, 7 bases at V and 0 bases at J, with 12 bases in the middle. The CDR3 length is 14 residues. The CDR3 sequence is CASTWGGLNTEAFF. The CDR3 DNA reads TGTGCCAGCACCTGGGGGGGGCTGAACACTGAAGCTTTCTTT.

This chain uses TRBV5-1 with TRBJ1-2, with 9 bases matching TRBD1. The CDR3 is 16 amino acids. Germline CDR1 SGHRS, CDR2 YFSETQ. V lost 5 bases, J lost 2 bases, and 10 bases stayed unmatched. This chain's CDR3 is CASRRDTGGLNYGYTF. The DNA of the CDR3 is TGCGCCAGCAGGCGCGACACAGGGGGCTTGAACTATGGCTACACCTTC.

The gene calls are TRBV4-1 and TRBJ2-1; D remains ambiguous. The CDR3 covers 13 residues. Trimming pared 4 bases from V and 6 bases from J, leaving 10 bases between. The germline CDR1 and CDR2 sequences are MGHRA and YSYEKL. The CDR3 loop is CASSRGRGNEQFF. The CDR3 DNA follows: TGCGCCAGCAGCCGAGGCCGCGGCAATGAGCAGTTCTTC.

CDR3 coding DNA: TGTGCCTGGACCGGGACTAGCGCGTACAATGAGCAGTTCTTC. It is translated as CAWTGTSAYNEQFF. The chain recombines TRBV30 with TRBJ2-1; 10 bases agree with TRBD2. V was pared by 4 bases and J by 4 bases, with 4 bases of the junction left unmatched. This CDR3 contains 14 residues. The germline CDR1 and CDR2 sequences are GTSNPN and SVGIG (reference sequence).

This clone was seen a single time. This chain uses TRBV6-5 with TRBJ2-2; D gene ambiguous. CDR1 MNHEY and CDR2 SVGAGI come from the germline V gene. The CDR3 has 13 residues. With 5 bases removed from V and 4 bases from J, the gap between germline ends came to 8 bases. CDR3 nucleotide sequence: TGTGCCAGCAGTCCTCCCGGCACCGGGGAGCTGTTTTTT. Its translation is CASSPPGTGELFF.

A single count supports this clone. The chain is built from TRBV6-5 and TRBJ2-5, with a possible D match to TRBD2 (6 bases). The germline V gene encodes CDR1 MNHEY and CDR2 SVGAGI. CDR3 length: 14 amino acids. Trimming pared 2 bases from V and 6 bases from J, leaving 13 bases between. The CDR3 DNA reads as TGTGCCAGCAGTTACCAGGGTAGCGGAAAGACCCAGTACTTC. Amino acid sequence: CASSYQGSGKTQYF.

V is TRBV6-5 and J is TRBJ2-1; 10 bases are a match to TRBD2. The CDR3 is 16 amino acids. V lost 1 base to trimming and J lost 5 bases; unmatched junction nucleotides: 5. Germline-derived CDR1 and CDR2 are MNHEY and SVGAGI. The CDR3 here is CASSYFGLAANNEQFF. The CDR3 coding sequence is TGTGCCAGCAGTTACTTTGGACTAGCGGCCAACAATGAGCAGTTCTTC.

The chain is built from TRBV3-1 (or the pseudogene TRBV3-2) and TRBJ1-2; 7 positions match TRBD1. CDR1 is LGHDT and CDR2 is YNNKEL in the germline V gene (reference sequence). With V trimmed by 1 base and J by 8 bases, 7 bases remained unmatched. The CDR3 is made up of 14 amino acids. CDR3 sequence reads: CASSQAGTVGGYTF. CDR3 bases: TGTGCCAGCAGCCAAGCCGGGACAGTCGGGGGCTACACCTTC.